These 28 T cell receptor beta chains originate from one sample sequenced in a study of CD8+ T cells in alopecia areata. Once RNA had been extracted, it was reverse transcribed into cDNA to act as the sequencing template. Method: immunoSEQ multiplex PCR; TCRdb's copy keeps in-frame clones and lacks some. This table has over 85,000 clones, 41% appearing once. Sequenced: CD4+ T cells sorted from blood. These receptors were collected from a human donor with alopecia areata.

V gene TRBV5-1 combines with J gene TRBJ1-2, with 10 bases that match TRBD1. Germline CDR1 reads SGHRS; CDR2 reads YFSETQ. The CDR3 contains 13 residues. The V gene end was trimmed by 5 bases and the J gene end by 6 bases; junction bases not matched to a gene: 4. Here the CDR3 DNA reads TGCGCCAGCAGGACCGGGACAGGGGATGGCTACACCTTC. As protein: CASRTGTGDGYTF.

The chain uses TRBV30 and TRBJ2-1; TRBD2 aligns across 10 bases. The CDR3 is made up of 14 amino acids. V shed 3 bases and J 5 bases; nucleotides not matched to a gene: 4. Germline CDR1 GTSNPN, CDR2 SVGIG (reference sequence). CDR3 coding DNA: TGTGCCTGGAGCGATGGACTAGCGGACAATGAGCAGTTCTTC. Translation gives CAWSDGLADNEQFF.

In its sample, this clone was seen a few times. J is TRBJ2-6 and V is TRBV25-1; perhaps TRBD1 as D (6 bases). CDR1 MGHDK and CDR2 SYGVNS come from the germline V gene. The CDR3 loop spans 15 amino acids. V was cut by 5 bases and J by 1 base, with 9 bases left in between. The CDR3 sequence: CASSLQGSGANVLTF. DNA of the CDR3: TGTGCCAGCAGTCTACAGGGATCTGGGGCCAACGTCCTGACTTTC.

The rearrangement uses TRBV5-6 and TRBJ2-7; D might be TRBD1 (5 bases). From germline, CDR1 is SGHDT and CDR2 YYEEEE. V shed 3 bases and J shed 3 bases, with 10 bases lying between them. The CDR3 length is 13 residues. CDR3 DNA: TGTGCCAGCAGCTCGGCAGGGATCTACGAGCAGTACTTC. This encodes CASSSAGIYEQYF.

The chain uses TRBV5-1 and TRBJ1-5; D not resolved. The germline gives CDR1 SGHRS, CDR2 YFSETQ. The CDR3 is 15 residues long. Trimming took 0 bases from V and 2 from J, leaving 9 bases between them. The CDR3 loop reads CASSLGGRGNQPQHF. DNA for the CDR3: TGCGCCAGCAGCTTGGGCGGCCGAGGCAATCAGCCCCAGCATTTT.

V is TRBV5-1 and J is TRBJ2-1; 9 nucleotides agree with TRBD1. Trimming cost V 4 bases and J 3 bases; bases outside gene matches: 2. The CDR3 covers 14 residues. In germline, CDR1 is SGHRS, CDR2 YFSETQ. CDR3 in DNA: TGCGCCAGCAGCCGGGACAGGGACTACAATGAGCAGTTCTTC. Protein product: CASSRDRDYNEQFF.

Only a few counts were recorded for this clone. J is TRBJ2-5 and V is TRBV28; D tentatively reads TRBD1 or TRBD2 (6 bases each). This CDR3 region has 17 residues. The germline V gene encodes CDR1 MDHEN and CDR2 SYDVKM. The V gene lost 3 bases and the J gene lost 1 base, with 18 bases spanning the gap. CDR3 sequence: CASSLKGGFGSQETQYF. The CDR3, as DNA: TGTGCCAGCAGTTTGAAGGGGGGTTTCGGTAGCCAAGAGACCCAGTACTTC.

The chain uses TRBV5-4 and TRBJ2-3; 15 bases match TRBD2. The CDR3 sequence is 18 residues long. V shed 4 bases and J 5 bases; nucleotides not matched to a gene: 11. Germline CDR1 is SGHNT and CDR2 is YYREEE (reference sequence). CDR3 sequence (DNA): TGTGCCAGCAGCGACCGGACTAGCGGGGGGGCGGAGGGAGATACGCAGTATTTT. Residues: CASSDRTSGGAEGDTQYF.

This clone was seen more than once but under ten times. The chain couples TRBV7-2 to TRBJ2-3; tentatively, D is TRBD1 or TRBD2 (5 bases each). V was trimmed by 1 base and J by 1 base, leaving 9 bases between them. Germline V gene sequence: CDR1 SGHTA, CDR2 FQGNSA. The CDR3 extends over 15 amino acids. CDR3 in DNA: TGTGCCAGCAGCTTAGGGACGGGACGCACAGATACGCAGTATTTT. The encoded protein is CASSLGTGRTDTQYF.

This clone has more than one count but fewer than ten. V usage is TRBV7-9 and J usage is TRBJ1-4, with 9 bases lining up with TRBD1. CDR1 and CDR2 (germline): SEHNR, FQNEAQ (reference sequence). The V segment lost 4 bases and the J segment 8 bases; nucleotides outside the gene matches: 5. This CDR3 has 14 amino acids. The CDR3 protein is CASSYDRGIEKLFF. CDR3 bases: TGTGCCAGCAGCTACGACAGGGGGATCGAAAAACTGTTTTTT.

The chain employs TRBV7-9 and TRBJ2-7; TRBD2 matches 7 bases. The CDR3 contains 13 residues. V shed 5 bases, J shed 5 bases, and the junction held 6 bases outside the gene matches. Germline CDR1 is SEHNR and CDR2 is FQNEAQ (reference sequence). The CDR3 DNA sequence: TGTGCCAGCAGCCCACGGACTAGTGACGAGCAGTACTTC. Encoded protein: CASSPRTSDEQYF.

This clone was recorded once. The CDR3 nucleotides read TGTGCCAGCACTCCCACGGGCTCCTACGAGCAGTACTTC. This gives the protein CASTPTGSYEQYF. The chain combines TRBV6-6 with TRBJ2-7, with unresolved D. CDR1 is MNHNY and CDR2 is SVGAGI in the germline V gene (reference sequence). The CDR3 sequence is 13 residues long. Trimming shortened V by 7 bases and J by 0 bases, and 10 bases separated the two germline ends.

This clone was detected a few times. V gene TRBV29-1 combines with J gene TRBJ1-1, with 8 bases that match TRBD1. J gave up 4 bases and V 4 bases, and 8 bases lay outside the gene matches. The CDR3 loop spans 14 amino acids. CDR1 is SQVTM and CDR2 is ANQGSEA in the germline V gene. The CDR3 spells CSVGAGGPSTEAFF. CDR3 DNA sequence: TGCAGCGTTGGGGCAGGGGGCCCGAGCACTGAAGCTTTCTTT.

The CDR3 nucleotides read TGCGCCAGCAGCACAGGTCGAGACTATGGCTACACCTTC. Amino acids: CASSTGRDYGYTF. The chain is built from TRBV5-1 and TRBJ1-2, with a tentative D call TRBD1 (5 bases). The ends were cut back, 4 bases at V and 3 bases at J, with 10 bases in the middle. This CDR3 is built from 13 residues. The germline CDR1 and CDR2 sequences are SGHRS and YFSETQ.

The table lists this clone with a count of one. This sequence joins TRBV30 and TRBJ2-5; no reliable D call. This CDR3 is built from 13 residues. In germline, CDR1 is GTSNPN, CDR2 SVGIG (reference sequence). V was pared by 3 bases and J by 0 bases, with 8 bases between. The CDR3 loop is CAWSGHYQETQYF. The CDR3 DNA follows: TGTGCCTGGAGCGGTCACTACCAAGAGACCCAGTACTTC.

V and J are TRBV6-5 and TRBJ1-6; no firm D call. CDR1 is MNHEY and CDR2 is SVGAGI in the germline V gene. V lost 5 bases and J lost 0, with 5 bases in between. The CDR3 totals 14 residues. This CDR3 reads CASSRSSYNSPLHF. The CDR3 nucleotides are TGTGCCAGCAGTAGGAGCTCCTATAATTCACCCCTCCACTTT.

V usage is TRBV6-6 and J usage is TRBJ2-7; 7 bases map to TRBD2. The CDR3 is made up of 12 amino acids. Germline V gene sequence: CDR1 MNHNY, CDR2 SVGAGI (reference sequence). Trimming cost V 0 bases and J 7 bases; bases outside gene matches: 0. CDR3 region: CASSYSREEQYF. In DNA, the CDR3 is TGTGCCAGCAGTTACTCGCGGGAGGAGCAGTACTTC.

The J gene is TRBJ1-1, the V gene TRBV29-1, with a possible D match to TRBD1 (6 bases). The germline V and J ends were trimmed by 7 bases and 0 bases, with 9 bases remaining between them. Germline lookup yields CDR1 SQVTM and CDR2 ANQGSEA. This CDR3 has 12 amino acids. CDR3 in DNA: TGCAGCGCCGGACAGATGAACACTGAAGCTTTCTTT. Protein: CSAGQMNTEAFF.

This clone has a handful of counts. V usage is TRBV18 and J usage is TRBJ2-3; the match to TRBD2 covers 9 bases. The CDR3 is made up of 16 amino acids. Germline V gives CDR1 KGHSH, CDR2 LQKENI. The V segment lost 1 base and the J segment 2 bases; nucleotides outside the gene matches: 4. In DNA, the CDR3 is TGTGCCAGCTCACCACAAGCGGGAGGTGTCACAGATACGCAGTATTTT. It specifies CASSPQAGGVTDTQYF.

The V and J genes are TRBV11-2 and TRBJ2-5; TRBD1 matches at 7 bases. CDR1 SGHAT and CDR2 FQNNGV come from the germline V gene. This CDR3 region has 14 residues. V lost 0 bases, J lost 2 bases, and 0 bases stayed unmatched. CDR3 coding DNA: TGTGCCAGCAGCTTAGACAGGGGGCAAGAGACCCAGTACTTC. This sequence encodes CASSLDRGQETQYF.

V and J are TRBV29-1 and TRBJ2-7, with 9 bases identical to TRBD1. Germline V gene lookup returns CDR1 SQVTM and CDR2 ANQGSEA. There are 12 residues in the CDR3. V trimming: 6 bases; J trimming: 7 bases; junction bases outside the gene matches: 7. The CDR3 DNA sequence: TGCAGCGTGGACAGGGGAGGAAAGGAGCAGTACTTC. Its protein product is CSVDRGGKEQYF.

This clone occurred many times. The CDR3 loop is CASSLMAANYGYTF. The DNA of the CDR3 is TGTGCCAGCAGCTTAATGGCCGCTAACTATGGCTACACCTTC. The genes are TRBV7-9 and TRBJ1-2; D is undetermined. V was clipped by 2 bases and J by 0 bases, with 7 bases between them. The CDR3 covers 14 residues. CDR1 and CDR2 from the germline V gene are SEHNR and FQNEAQ (reference sequence).

V is TRBV7-2 and J is TRBJ2-1; 10 nucleotides align to TRBD2. The CDR3 is 16 residues long. Trimming at V came to 5 bases and at J to 6 bases, leaving 10 bases not matched to a gene. Per germline, CDR1 SGHTA and CDR2 FQGNSA. The CDR3 coding sequence is TGTGCCAGCAGCCAAGGGGCTAGCGGGAGTCGCAATGAGCAGTTCTTC. Residues: CASSQGASGSRNEQFF.

CDR3 nucleotide sequence: TGCGCCAGCAGCCTAGCGGGAGGGCCGAATGAGCAGTTCTTC. Translation: CASSLAGGPNEQFF. V is TRBV4-1 and J is TRBJ2-1, with 11 nucleotides matching TRBD2. Germline values: CDR1 MGHRA, CDR2 YSYEKL. V was clipped by 4 bases and J by 7 bases; unmatched bases: 3. The length of the CDR3 is 14 residues.

The genes are TRBV5-4 and TRBJ1-1, with 7 bases aligning to TRBD1. The CDR3 is made up of 15 amino acids. Germline lookup yields CDR1 SGHNT and CDR2 YYREEE (reference sequence). With V trimmed by 4 bases and J by 7 bases, 13 bases remained unmatched. In nucleotides, the CDR3 is TGTGCCAGCAGCCAAGCAAGCCAGGGGGTTATTGAAGCTTTCTTT. Protein sequence: CASSQASQGVIEAFF. Supplemented by reference TRBV5-4 and TRBJ1-1, the full variable domain reads ETGVTQSPTHLIKTRGQQVTLRCSSQSGHNTVSWYQQALGQGPQFIFQYYREEENGRGNFPPRFSGLQFPNYSSELNVNALELDDSALYLCASSQASQGVIEAFFGQGTRLTVV.

Concerning this clone: Sequence at one end of the junction differs from germline and may be a read error. V usage is TRBV14 and J usage is TRBJ1-2, with D uncertain. Looked up from germline, CDR1 is SGHDN and CDR2 is FVKESK. The CDR3 covers 11 residues. The DNA of the CDR3 is TGTGCCAGCGGCCACGGAGGAGGCTACACCTTC. This sequence encodes CASGHGGGYTF.

V usage is TRBV2 and J usage is TRBJ2-3, with 8 bases identical to TRBD2. The V gene's germline CDR1 is SNHLY and CDR2 FYNNEI. This CDR3 is 16 amino acids long. V lost 2 bases, J lost 4 bases, and 8 bases stayed unmatched. CDR3 sequence: CASSESGLESADTQYF. The CDR3 DNA reads as TGTGCCAGCAGTGAATCGGGACTAGAATCAGCAGATACGCAGTATTTT. The full variable domain, rest sourced from reference TRBV2 and TRBJ2-3, is EPEVTQTPSHQVTQMGQEVILRCVPISNHLYFYWYRQILGQKVEFLVSFYNNEISEKSEIFDDQFSVERPDGSNFTLKIRSTKLEDSAMYFCASSESGLESADTQYFGPGTRLTVL.

The V and J genes are TRBV29-1 and TRBJ2-7; D is undetermined. The CDR3 totals 15 residues. The V gene's germline CDR1 is SQVTM and CDR2 ANQGSEA. V lost 0 bases to trimming and J lost 4 bases, with 16 bases between them. The DNA for the CDR3 is TGCAGCGTTGAAGATCGGAGAAGCCCCCCTTACGAGCAGTACTTC. It is translated as CSVEDRRSPPYEQYF.